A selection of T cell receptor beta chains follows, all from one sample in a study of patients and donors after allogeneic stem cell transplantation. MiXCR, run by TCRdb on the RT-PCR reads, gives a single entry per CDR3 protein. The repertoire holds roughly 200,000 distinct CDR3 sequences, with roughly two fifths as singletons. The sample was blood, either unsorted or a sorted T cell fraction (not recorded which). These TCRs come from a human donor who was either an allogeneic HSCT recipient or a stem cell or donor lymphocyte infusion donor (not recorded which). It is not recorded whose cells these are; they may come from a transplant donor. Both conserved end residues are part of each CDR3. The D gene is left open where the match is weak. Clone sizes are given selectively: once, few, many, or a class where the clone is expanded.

CDR3nt: TGTGCCAGCAGCCCCACAGAAAACACCGGGGAGCTGTTTTTT
CDR3aa: CASSPTENTGELFF
j_gene: TRBJ2-2
len: 14
v_gene: TRBV12-3/TRBV12-4
abundance: few
d_gene: .

CDR3nt: TGTGCCAGCAGATTTTCAGGGTTGAACACTGAAGCTTTCTTT
CDR3aa: CASRFSGLNTEAFF
j_gene: TRBJ1-1
len: 14
v_gene: TRBV27
abundance: few
d_gene: .

CDR3nt: TGTGCCAGCAGCTTGGATACAAATTATCAGCCCCAGCATTTT
CDR3aa: CASSLDTNYQPQHF
j_gene: TRBJ1-5
len: 14
v_gene: TRBV7-8
abundance: few
d_gene: .

CDR3nt: TGTGCCAGCGGAGGGGGGGACAGCCATGAAAAACTGTTTTTT
CDR3aa: CASGGGDSHEKLFF
j_gene: TRBJ1-4
len: 14
v_gene: TRBV4-2
abundance: .
d_gene: TRBD1

CDR3nt: TGTGCCAGCAGCCTCACCAGGCATAATGAAAAACTGTTTTTT
CDR3aa: CASSLTRHNEKLFF
j_gene: TRBJ1-4
len: 14
v_gene: TRBV27
abundance: .
d_gene: .

CDR3nt: TGCAGCGTCTGGGACTGGCGCTTAGATACGCAGTATTTT
CDR3aa: CSVWDWRLDTQYF
j_gene: TRBJ2-3
len: 13
v_gene: TRBV29-1
abundance: .
d_gene: .

CDR3nt: TGTGCCAGCAGCTCAACAGCCTGGAGGCTCCCGAACACTGAAGCTTTCTTT
CDR3aa: CASSSTAWRLPNTEAFF
j_gene: TRBJ1-1
len: 17
v_gene: TRBV7-6
abundance: .
d_gene: .

CDR3nt: TGCAGTGCTAGAGCAGGGAAGAATGAAAAACTGTTTTTT
CDR3aa: CSARAGKNEKLFF
j_gene: TRBJ1-4
len: 13
v_gene: TRBV20-1
abundance: .
d_gene: .

CDR3nt: TGTGCCGAGGAAACCGGGGGCTACACCTTC
CDR3aa: CAEETGGYTF
j_gene: TRBJ1-2
len: 10
v_gene: TRBV7-3
abundance: .
d_gene: .

CDR3nt: TGCGCCAGCAACCGGAGGGGGTTCGACGAGCAGTACTTC
CDR3aa: CASNRRGFDEQYF
j_gene: TRBJ2-7
len: 13
v_gene: TRBV5-1
abundance: few
d_gene: .

CDR3nt: TGTGCCACCAGCACCAACAGGGGGTCGGCCGAAAAACTGTTTTTT
CDR3aa: CATSTNRGSAEKLFF
j_gene: TRBJ1-4
len: 15
v_gene: TRBV15
abundance: few
d_gene: TRBD1

CDR3nt: TGCAGCGGTAAGGCGAGCGGGGGGGATACGCAGTATTTT
CDR3aa: CSGKASGGDTQYF
j_gene: TRBJ2-3
len: 13
v_gene: TRBV29-1
abundance: .
d_gene: TRBD2

CDR3nt: TGTGCCAGCAGTTTTTCGGGGCGCCCCTATGGCTACACCTTC
CDR3aa: CASSFSGRPYGYTF
j_gene: TRBJ1-2
len: 14
v_gene: TRBV12-3/TRBV12-4
abundance: many
d_gene: .

CDR3nt: TGCGCCAGCAGCTTGGCCTTGACAGGCACCGGGGAGCTGTTTTTT
CDR3aa: CASSLALTGTGELFF
j_gene: TRBJ2-2
len: 15
v_gene: TRBV5-1
abundance: few
d_gene: .

CDR3nt: TGCGCCAGCAGCCCGGGACAGAGGGTTAACTATGGCTACACCTTC
CDR3aa: CASSPGQRVNYGYTF
j_gene: TRBJ1-2
len: 15
v_gene: TRBV5-1
abundance: few
d_gene: TRBD1

CDR3nt: TGTGCCACCCGGGGACTAGCGGTCGAGCAGTACTTC
CDR3aa: CATRGLAVEQYF
j_gene: TRBJ2-7
len: 12
v_gene: TRBV28
abundance: .
d_gene: TRBD2

CDR3nt: TGCAGTGCTAGAGATCGTTGGCGGGGGGAACCGGGTACGCAGTATTTT
CDR3aa: CSARDRWRGEPGTQYF
j_gene: TRBJ2-3
len: 16
v_gene: TRBV20-1
abundance: few
d_gene: TRBD2